This TCR beta chain was profiled in a study of blood T cell repertoires in COVID-19. Study as a whole: Material from acute and convalescent COVID-19 was sourced from the United States, Italy and Spain. PBMCs, B-cell-depleted T cells, or T cells were the source of the cDNA or gDNA that made up the material.

In the authors' workflow: Reference gene primer amplification gave nucleated cell count estimates. Clones were read by immunoSEQ multiplex PCR, and TCRdb kept only the in-frame ones, dropping some. V, J and clone size are those of that table, while D and trimming were read from the DNA. The sample shows more than 85,000 clones, 90% of them seen only once. The sample comprised peripheral blood. The TCR sequence derives from a man between 60 and 70 years old with acute or convalescent COVID-19.

As DNA, the CDR3 is TGTGCCAGCCGTGGCAGGGCGGACACTGAAGCTTTCTTT. It specifies CASRGRADTEAFF. This chain joins TRBV5-4 and TRBJ1-1; weak D call: TRBD1 (5 bases). Germline CDR1 is SGHNT and CDR2 is YYREEE (reference sequence). The CDR3 has 13 amino acids. The V and J ends lost 7 bases and 3 bases respectively, with 13 bases between them. Combining the CDR3 with reference TRBV5-4 and TRBJ1-1 gives the whole variable domain ETGVTQSPTHLIKTRGQQVTLRCSSQSGHNTVSWYQQALGQGPQFIFQYYREEENGRGNFPPRFSGLQFPNYSSELNVNALELDDSALYLCASRGRADTEAFFGQGTRLTVV.